The 30 T cell receptor beta chains below were found in one sample sequenced in a study of persistence of HIV-infected CD4 T cells. The libraries were made with immunoSEQ version 4 in survey mode. Clones were sequenced by immunoSEQ multiplex PCR, and TCRdb holds only the in-frame ones, with some missing. The data hold some 58,000 clones, with approximately 75% observed a single time. Overlapping HIV-1 Gag 15-mer peptides at roughly 1 ug per peptide per mL were used. CD40L-negative CD69-negative CD45RO-high memory CD4+ T cells were sorted as populations depleted of antigen-responding cells. The antigens for these receptors are not known. Source: CD4+ T cells sorted from PBMCs after 18-hour stimulation, taken from a patient who received antiretroviral therapy. The receptor source for this set is an adult man with HIV who was CMV-seropositive.

This chain joins TRBV5-1 and TRBJ2-2; the match to TRBD1 covers 7 bases. The CDR3 contains 14 residues. With V trimmed by 4 bases and J by 7 bases, 7 bases remained unmatched. Germline CDR1 is SGHRS and CDR2 is YFSETQ. CDR3 residues: CASSGNTGVGELFF. In nucleotides, the CDR3 is TGCGCCAGCAGCGGGAATACAGGGGTCGGGGAGCTGTTTTTT.

Only one count was recorded for this clone. The V call is TRBV11-2, the J call TRBJ2-7; 8 nucleotides agree with TRBD1. Germline V gene lookup returns CDR1 SGHAT and CDR2 FQNNGV. V was clipped by 5 bases and J by 3 bases; unmatched bases: 9. CDR3 length: 15 residues. The CDR3 bases are TGTGCCAGCAGCGTAATCTCGACAGGGGACTACGAGCAGTACTTC. Amino acid sequence: CASSVISTGDYEQYF.

The chain employs TRBV10-2 and TRBJ2-1; 14 bases are a match to TRBD2. CDR3 size: 15 residues. The germline V gene has CDR1 WSHSY and CDR2 SAAADI. V shed 8 bases and J 7 bases; nucleotides not matched to a gene: 7. The DNA for the CDR3 is TGCGCCAGCGGGCCCGGGACTAGCGGGGGAAATGAGCAGTTCTTC. It is translated as CASGPGTSGGNEQFF.

In this sample, this clone turned up a few times. V gene TRBV4-1 combines with J gene TRBJ2-7; D might be TRBD2 (5 bases). This CDR3 is built from 15 residues. V was clipped by 4 bases and J by 6 bases, with 19 bases between them. CDR1 MGHRA and CDR2 YSYEKL come from the germline V gene. CDR3 amino acids: CASSPSSRSGSEQYF. The DNA of the CDR3 is TGCGCCAGCAGCCCCTCGTCTAGGTCGGGATCCGAGCAGTACTTC.

The chain is built from TRBV2 and TRBJ2-7; no clear D. Germline-derived CDR1 and CDR2 are SNHLY and FYNNEI. The CDR3 totals 14 residues. V lost 6 bases and J lost 3, with 15 bases in between. The chain's CDR3 is CASSPDPGRYEQYF. In DNA form, the CDR3 reads TGTGCCAGCAGCCCGGACCCAGGCCGCTACGAGCAGTACTTC.

This clone was seen more than once but under ten times. The genes are TRBV29-1 and TRBJ1-1, with 7 positions matching TRBD1. Germline assignment: CDR1 SQVTM and CDR2 ANQGSEA. The CDR3 is 12 amino acids. After removal of 8 bases from V and 1 base from J, the junction contained 4 bases not matched to a gene. CDR3 bases: TGCAGCTCCCGGACAGGGAACACTGAAGCTTTCTTT. This translates into CSSRTGNTEAFF.

The CDR3 region is CASSQGRITGHMNTEAFF. The CDR3 DNA reads as TGCGCCAGCAGCCAGGGGCGAATTACCGGGCATATGAACACTGAAGCTTTCTTT. The chain joins TRBV4-1 to TRBJ1-1, with a tentative D call TRBD1 (5 bases). Germline V lookup: CDR1 MGHRA, CDR2 YSYEKL. The V gene lost 3 bases and the J gene lost 0 bases, with 20 bases spanning the gap. The CDR3 contains 18 residues.

This clone was counted between two and nine times. The chain has TRBV14 and TRBJ2-6, with D unclear. The CDR3 runs to 14 residues. Germline V gives CDR1 SGHDN, CDR2 FVKESK. V was clipped by 4 bases and J by 0 bases, with 4 bases between them. CDR3: CASSRVSGANVLTF. Here the CDR3 DNA reads TGTGCCAGCAGCCGGGTCTCTGGGGCCAACGTCCTGACTTTC. Drawing the rest from reference TRBV14 and TRBJ2-6, the complete variable domain is EAGVTQFPSHSVIEKGQTVTLRCDPISGHDNLYWYRRVMGKEIKFLLHFVKESKQDESGMPNNRFLAERTGGTYSTLKVQPAELEDSGVYFCASSRVSGANVLTFGAGSRLTVL.

V gene TRBV19 combines with J gene TRBJ1-5, with D unresolved. Germline V gives CDR1 LNHDA, CDR2 SQIVND (reference sequence). The CDR3 covers 13 residues. V shed 1 base and J shed 7 bases, with 8 bases lying between them. The CDR3 coding sequence is TGTGCCAGTAGTATAGGAGGCCGCCAGCCCCAGCATTTT. Translation gives CASSIGGRQPQHF.

A single count supports this clone. The gene calls are TRBV19 and TRBJ1-3, with D possibly being TRBD1 (5 bases). The CDR3 length is 16 residues. Per the germline V gene, CDR1 is LNHDA and CDR2 is SQIVND (reference sequence). V lost 2 bases and J lost 0, with 11 bases in between. CDR3 amino acids: CASSIWGPSSGNTIYF. The CDR3 DNA reads TGTGCCAGTAGTATATGGGGACCGAGCTCTGGAAACACCATATATTTT.

A few counts support this clone. The rearrangement uses TRBV6-5 and TRBJ2-7, with D tentatively TRBD1 or TRBD2 (5 bases each). V was cut by 0 bases and J by 7 bases, with 10 bases left in between. Germline loops: CDR1 MNHEY, CDR2 SVGAGI. CDR3 length equals 13 residues. For the CDR3, the DNA is TGTGCCAGCAGTTACTCGAGTGGGGGTGAGCAGTACTTC. Its protein product is CASSYSSGGEQYF.

V usage is TRBV3-1 (or the pseudogene TRBV3-2) and J usage is TRBJ1-3, with D uncertain. V was pared by 1 base and J by 11 bases, with 18 bases between. CDR3 length equals 15 residues. Germline lookup yields CDR1 LGHDT and CDR2 YNNKEL (reference sequence). The CDR3 region has the DNA TGTGCCAGCAGCCAAGGCCCGCAGGCGCGACCTTCCATATATTTT. Amino acids: CASSQGPQARPSIYF.

CDR3 in amino acids: CASSPQSVTEAFF. The CDR3 DNA reads as TGTGCCAGCAGCCCCCAATCAGTCACTGAAGCTTTCTTT. The chain links TRBV7-9 to TRBJ1-1, with D hard to call. The CDR3 has 13 amino acids. V shed 5 bases and J shed 4 bases, with 11 bases lying between them. CDR1 is SEHNR and CDR2 is FQNEAQ in the germline V gene (reference sequence).

This chain connects TRBV5-4 to TRBJ2-3, with D perhaps assigned TRBD1 or TRBD2 (5 bases each). Deletions cut 0 bases from V and 4 bases from J, with 12 bases between. Germline V lookup: CDR1 SGHNT, CDR2 YYREEE (reference sequence). The CDR3 runs to 15 residues. The CDR3 DNA is TGTGCCAGCAGCTTGGTCACCGTGGGGGCAGATACGCAGTATTTT. Amino acids: CASSLVTVGADTQYF.

The rearrangement links TRBV7-2 to TRBJ1-1; 7 bases are shared with TRBD1. There are 17 residues in the CDR3. Germline assignment: CDR1 SGHTA and CDR2 FQGNSA. After removal of 1 base from V and 0 bases from J, the junction contained 8 bases not matched to a gene. CDR3 residues: CASSLGGTGVLNTEAFF. As DNA, the CDR3 is TGTGCCAGCAGCTTAGGGGGTACAGGGGTCCTGAACACTGAAGCTTTCTTT.

This chain uses TRBV4-1 with TRBJ1-6; no clear D gene. CDR1 and CDR2 from the germline V gene are MGHRA and YSYEKL. This CDR3 has 17 residues. V shed 3 bases and J shed 6 bases, with 18 bases lying between them. The CDR3 coding sequence is TGCGCCAGCAGCCAGGAAGGCTCGGGGAGGGTTAATTCACCCCTCCACTTT. Translation gives CASSQEGSGRVNSPLHF.

This chain connects TRBV2 to TRBJ1-5, with 7 bases fitting TRBD1. Per the germline V gene, CDR1 is SNHLY and CDR2 is FYNNEI. The CDR3 totals 14 residues. V lost 2 bases and J lost 7; bases outside the gene matches: 5. The CDR3 DNA sequence: TGTGCCAGCAGTGAACTGACAGGGAGGCAGCCCCAGCATTTT. It specifies CASSELTGRQPQHF. The whole variable domain, filled in from reference TRBV2 and TRBJ1-5, reads EPEVTQTPSHQVTQMGQEVILRCVPISNHLYFYWYRQILGQKVEFLVSFYNNEISEKSEIFDDQFSVERPDGSNFTLKIRSTKLEDSAMYFCASSELTGRQPQHFGDGTRLSIL.

The chain joins TRBV2 to TRBJ2-3, with 7 bases aligning to TRBD2. Germline assignment: CDR1 SNHLY and CDR2 FYNNEI. This CDR3 has 12 amino acids. The junction had 5 bases not matched to a gene; V was cut back by 6 bases and J by 8 bases. The CDR3 reads CASSLAGPTQYF. CDR3 nucleotide sequence: TGTGCCAGCAGCTTAGCGGGTCCTACGCAGTATTTT.

As regards this clone: Distinct nucleotide sequences in the sample also encode this CDR3. The rearrangement joins TRBV18 to TRBJ1-3; D unclear. This CDR3 has 14 amino acids. The V end lost 6 bases, the J end lost 1 base, and 10 bases lay between the germline ends. Germline CDR1 and CDR2: KGHSH and LQKENI. CDR3 region: CASSLSRSGNTIYF. The CDR3 DNA reads TGTGCCAGCTCCCTAAGCCGTTCTGGAAACACCATATATTTT.

This rearrangement joins TRBV7-9 to TRBJ2-7, with D possibly TRBD2 on 6 matching bases. V lost 6 bases and J 4 bases, leaving 25 bases between the germline ends. CDR3 length equals 17 residues. The germline CDR1 and CDR2 sequences are SEHNR and FQNEAQ (reference sequence). The CDR3 DNA reads as TGTGCCAGCAGTAGCAACCCCTCTGGAGGGGCGAGTTACGAGCAGTACTTC. Protein: CASSSNPSGGASYEQYF.

The chain joins TRBV15 to TRBJ1-3; unclear D gene. V gave up 3 bases and J gave up 4 bases, with 16 bases separating them. CDR1 LNHNV and CDR2 YYDKDF come from the germline V gene (reference sequence). This CDR3 spans 16 amino acids. The CDR3 sequence: CATSRDQPIEGNTIYF. The DNA of the CDR3 is TGTGCCACCAGCAGGGATCAACCGATAGAAGGAAACACCATATATTTT.

The rearrangement links TRBV6-1 to TRBJ1-2; the D gene is possibly TRBD1 (6 bases). From germline, CDR1 is MNHNS and CDR2 SASEGT. This CDR3 region has 16 residues. V was trimmed by 4 bases and J by 6 bases, leaving 21 bases between them. CDR3 loop: CASSVLGSTGPDGYTF. CDR3 nucleotides: TGTGCCAGCAGTGTCCTCGGATCAACAGGGCCCGATGGCTACACCTTC.

CDR3 DNA: TGCAGCGTTGAAATAGGCGGCTACGAGCAGTACTTC. Its translation is CSVEIGGYEQYF. The rearrangement uses TRBV29-1 and TRBJ2-7; D uncertain. The V gene's germline CDR1 is SQVTM and CDR2 ANQGSEA. CDR3 length: 12 residues. V was clipped by 2 bases and J by 3 bases, with 8 bases between them.

V and J are TRBV6-5 and TRBJ2-7; perhaps TRBD1 as D (6 bases). Trimming took 3 bases from V and 3 from J, leaving 12 bases between them. This CDR3 contains 14 residues. CDR1 and CDR2 (germline): MNHEY, SVGAGI. As DNA, the CDR3 is TGTGCCAGCAGTTATGGCAGGGGAGACTACGAGCAGTACTTC. This codes for CASSYGRGDYEQYF.

This chain connects TRBV19 to TRBJ2-2, with D perhaps matching TRBD1 (7 bases). Germline-derived CDR1 and CDR2 are LNHDA and SQIVND (reference sequence). V gave up 5 bases and J gave up 0 bases, with 10 bases separating them. The CDR3 sequence is 15 residues long. The CDR3 spells CASSAGQTNTGELFF. The CDR3 DNA reads TGTGCCAGTAGTGCGGGACAGACGAACACCGGGGAGCTGTTTTTT.

V gene TRBV3-1 (or the pseudogene TRBV3-2) combines with J gene TRBJ2-2; TRBD2 agrees at 8 bases. Germline CDR1 is LGHDT and CDR2 is YNNKEL (reference sequence). This CDR3 is 16 amino acids long. The J segment lost 5 bases and the V segment lost 4 bases, leaving 9 bases of the junction unmatched. The chain's CDR3 is CASSPPSGGHTGELFF. CDR3 bases: TGTGCCAGCAGCCCACCCTCGGGGGGGCATACCGGGGAGCTGTTTTTT.

V and J are TRBV5-1 and TRBJ2-7; no clear D gene. The ends were cut back, 3 bases at V and 6 bases at J, with 16 bases in the middle. This CDR3 region has 14 residues. CDR1 is SGHRS, CDR2 YFSETQ, per germline. The CDR3 coding sequence is TGCGCCAGCAGCTCCCGTGGAGCTGGGGTCGAGCAGTACTTC. Amino acid sequence: CASSSRGAGVEQYF.

The chain uses TRBV10-3 and TRBJ1-5, with D possibly matching TRBD1 (5 bases). The CDR3 extends over 15 amino acids. V was pared by 3 bases and J by 3 bases, with 12 bases between. The germline V gene encodes CDR1 ENHRY and CDR2 SYGVKD. This chain's CDR3 is CAISEEGPLNQPQHF. Here the CDR3 DNA reads TGTGCCATCAGTGAAGAGGGACCGCTCAATCAGCCCCAGCATTTT.

The rearrangement links TRBV3-1 (or the pseudogene TRBV3-2) to TRBJ2-3; D possibly corresponds to TRBD2 (5 bases). CDR1 and CDR2 from the germline V gene are LGHDT and YNNKEL (reference sequence). The CDR3 consists of 15 residues. The V and J ends lost 1 base and 3 bases respectively, with 11 bases between them. For the CDR3, the DNA is TGTGCCAGCAGCCAAGGGTACGGGGTGACAGATACGCAGTATTTT. Translated, it gives CASSQGYGVTDTQYF.

The rearrangement uses TRBV18 and TRBJ2-1; 12 nucleotides align to TRBD2. Germline V lookup: CDR1 KGHSH, CDR2 LQKENI. This CDR3 is 16 amino acids long. The V gene end was trimmed by 0 bases and the J gene end by 8 bases; junction bases not matched to a gene: 5. CDR3 bases: TGTGCCAGCTCACCACCTCGGCTAGCGGGGGGGGATGAGCAGTTCTTC. This sequence encodes CASSPPRLAGGDEQFF.